The sequence of this T cell receptor (beta chain) was determined in a study of blood T cell repertoires in COVID-19. Study at large: Sample material is recorded as cDNA or gDNA derived from T cells, B-cell-depleted T cells, or PBMCs.

Assay: immunoSEQ multiplex PCR; the TCRdb copy retains only in-frame clones and omits some. The sample consists of some 40,000 clones, 65% to 90% of them appearing once. This clone appeared a single time. The clonotype comes from a middle-aged man with active COVID-19. The sample comprised peripheral blood.

The DNA for the CDR3 is TGTGCCAGCAGCCAACTGAGCGGGAGGACGGAGACCCAGTACTTC. Its protein is CASSQLSGRTETQYF. The genes are TRBV3-1 (or the pseudogene TRBV3-2) and TRBJ2-5; 9 bases are a match to TRBD2. Germline-derived CDR1 and CDR2 are LGHDT and YNNKEL (reference sequence). V was clipped by 2 bases and J by 5 bases; unmatched bases: 6. The length of the CDR3 is 15 residues.